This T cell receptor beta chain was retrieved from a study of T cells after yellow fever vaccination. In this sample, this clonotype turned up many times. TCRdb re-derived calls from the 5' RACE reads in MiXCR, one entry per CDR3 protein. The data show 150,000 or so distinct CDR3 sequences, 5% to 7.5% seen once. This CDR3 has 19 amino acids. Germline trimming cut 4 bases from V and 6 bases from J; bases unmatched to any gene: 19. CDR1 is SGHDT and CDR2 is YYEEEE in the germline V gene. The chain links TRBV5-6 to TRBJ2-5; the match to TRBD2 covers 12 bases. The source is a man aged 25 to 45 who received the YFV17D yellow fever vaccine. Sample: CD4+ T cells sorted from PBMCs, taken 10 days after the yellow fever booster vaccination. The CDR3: CASSLTAASGRARMKTQYF. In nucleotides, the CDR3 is TGTGCCAGCAGCCTGACGGCGGCTAGCGGGAGGGCCCGAATGAAGACCCAGTACTTC.